The 18 T cell receptor beta chains below come from one sample, sequenced in a study of prognosis after radiotherapy for stage I lung cancer. TCR beta CDR3 was amplified from genomic DNA by two-round multiplex PCR. Every TRBV and TRBJ gene had its own specific primer in first-round PCR. TCRdb reanalysed the multiplex PCR reads using MiXCR and keeps one entry per CDR3 protein. This table holds some 38,000 distinct CDR3 sequences, approximately 25% found once. Sample: PBMCs, taken before or after stereotactic body radiation therapy (not recorded which). The receptors shown here come from a donor at least 50 years old with non-small cell lung cancer.

This clonotype was recorded at least ten times. The chain is built from TRBV27 and TRBJ1-5; no definite D call. Germline V gene sequence: CDR1 MNHEY, CDR2 SMNVEV (reference sequence). V shed 1 base and J shed 6 bases, with 13 bases lying between them. The CDR3 is made up of 15 amino acids. The CDR3 loop reads CASSLYPEDGQPQHF. As DNA, the CDR3 is TGTGCCAGCAGTTTATACCCGGAGGACGGTCAGCCCCAGCATTTT.

There are many counts of this clonotype. The CDR3 coding sequence is TGTGCCAGCAGCTTAGAAGGGACCGGGGAGCTGTTTTTT. It encodes CASSLEGTGELFF. The rearrangement joins TRBV7-9 to TRBJ2-2; D not certain. Per the germline V gene, CDR1 is SEHNR and CDR2 is FQNEAQ (reference sequence). The CDR3 sequence is 13 residues long. The V end lost 1 base, the J end lost 5 bases, and 5 bases lay between the germline ends.

This clonotype was detected many times. V and J are TRBV11-2 and TRBJ2-1, with D tentatively TRBD2 (5 bases). The length of the CDR3 is 18 residues. The germline V gene has CDR1 SGHAT and CDR2 FQNNGV. V gave up 5 bases and J gave up 12 bases, with 32 bases separating them. This chain's CDR3 is CASSPDPLLTTPLGLQFF. CDR3 DNA: TGTGCCAGCAGCCCCGACCCTCTTCTGACTACCCCCCTTGGGTTGCAGTTCTTC.

This clonotype has just one count. One end of the junction fails to match germline, which may point to a read error. The chain has TRBV7-2 and TRBJ1-5; no definite D call. Germline CDR1 reads SGHTA; CDR2 reads FQGNSA. The CDR3 spans 13 residues. This chain's CDR3 is CSSSLLGASPQHF. DNA for the CDR3: TGTTCCAGCAGCTTATTAGGTGCCTCGCCCCAGCATTTT.

The chain uses TRBV7-2 and TRBJ1-1; D is undetermined. Per the germline V gene, CDR1 is SGHTA and CDR2 is FQGNSA. The CDR3 covers 14 residues. Trimming removed 4 bases at V and 0 bases at J, with 9 bases between. CDR3 region: CASSSTEMNTEAFF. DNA of the CDR3: TGTGCCAGCAGCTCAACTGAAATGAACACTGAAGCTTTCTTT.

This clonotype was recorded at least ten times. V gene TRBV2 combines with J gene TRBJ2-5; no clear D. There are 12 residues in the CDR3. Trimming took 8 bases from V and 1 from J, leaving 8 bases between them. Germline V gene data show CDR1 as SNHLY and CDR2 as FYNNEI. The CDR3 DNA is TGTGCCAGCGAAGACCCCCAAGAGACCCAGTACTTC. Its protein is CASEDPQETQYF.

The chain joins TRBV6-2 or TRBV6-3 to TRBJ2-2, with D uncertain. Trimming stripped 5 bases from V and 4 bases from J, with 17 bases between. There are 16 residues in the CDR3. Germline loops: CDR1 MNHEY, CDR2 SVGEGT. The CDR3 here is CASSEYPVVVTGELFF. The CDR3 DNA reads TGTGCCAGCAGTGAGTACCCTGTGGTCGTCACCGGGGAGCTGTTTTTT.

In its sample, this clonotype was seen many times. This chain connects TRBV5-1 to TRBJ1-4; D unresolved. The CDR3 covers 14 residues. The germline CDR1 and CDR2 sequences are SGHRS and YFSETQ. Trimming shortened V by 3 bases and J by 0 bases, and 6 bases separated the two germline ends. The CDR3 protein is CASSSSTTNEKLFF. The CDR3 nucleotides are TGCGCCAGCAGCTCCAGTACAACTAATGAAAAACTGTTTTTT.

In this sample, this clonotype turned up many times. The chain uses TRBV28 and TRBJ1-1; D is undetermined. CDR3 length equals 12 residues. Trimming pared 4 bases from V and 10 bases from J, leaving 13 bases between. CDR1 and CDR2 from the germline V gene are MDHEN and SYDVKM. This chain's CDR3 is CASSSSSEAAFF. Written as DNA, the CDR3 is TGTGCCAGCAGTTCATCCAGCGAGGCAGCTTTCTTT. Complete variable domain (other parts from reference TRBV28 and TRBJ1-1): DVKVTQSSRYLVKRTGEKVFLECVQDMDHENMFWYRQDPGLGLRLIYFSYDVKMKEKGDIPEGYSVSREKKERFSLILESASTNQTSMYLCASSSSSEAAFFGQGTRLTVV.

About this clonotype itself: This may come from a read error, since a much larger clone is one base off. The chain uses TRBV6-1 and TRBJ2-5; D may be TRBD1 (6 bases). The length of the CDR3 is 13 residues. Germline V gene data show CDR1 as MNHNS and CDR2 as SASEGT. V was pared by 6 bases and J by 4 bases, with 12 bases between. In nucleotides, the CDR3 is TGTGCCAGCAGACCGGACAGTAGAGAGACCCAGTACTTC. Its translation is CASRPDSRETQYF.

This clonotype was recorded many times. The chain recombines TRBV28 with TRBJ2-7; 8 bases fit TRBD1. The germline CDR1 and CDR2 sequences are MDHEN and SYDVKM. The trim removed 4 bases at V and 0 bases at J, leaving 5 bases unmatched. The CDR3 length is 15 residues. CDR3 protein: CASSSTGVSSYEQYF. For the CDR3, the DNA is TGTGCCAGCAGTTCGACAGGGGTGAGCTCCTACGAGCAGTACTTC. The entire variable domain, with the rest obtained from reference TRBV28 and TRBJ2-7, is as follows: DVKVTQSSRYLVKRTGEKVFLECVQDMDHENMFWYRQDPGLGLRLIYFSYDVKMKEKGDIPEGYSVSREKKERFSLILESASTNQTSMYLCASSSTGVSSYEQYFGPGTRLTVT.

As to this clonotype: It may be a read error: a sequence one base away is much more abundant. The chain joins TRBV10-3 to TRBJ2-7, with D unresolved. The better agreement between TRBJ2-1 and the DNA end casts doubt on the J call. This CDR3 is built from 13 residues. CDR1 ENHRY and CDR2 SYGVKD come from the germline V gene. The CDR3 DNA reads as TGTGCCATCAGTGACAGTGGGCGATACGAGCAGTTCTTC. Translation gives CAISDSGRYEQFF.

This clonotype was seen many times. The chain links TRBV4-1 to TRBJ2-7, with a weak D call TRBD1 (5 bases). CDR3 length equals 14 residues. In germline, CDR1 is MGHRA, CDR2 YSYEKL. Trimming took 0 bases from V and 0 from J, leaving 6 bases between them. CDR3 in amino acids: CASSQEQDSYEQYF. CDR3 in DNA: TGCGCCAGCAGCCAAGAACAGGACTCCTACGAGCAGTACTTC.

This clonotype was seen ten or more times. The chain uses TRBV20-1 and TRBJ2-2, with TRBD1 matching 9 bases. The J segment lost 2 bases and the V segment lost 1 base, leaving 5 bases of the junction unmatched. The germline V gene encodes CDR1 DFQATT and CDR2 SNEGSKA (reference sequence). The CDR3 extends over 16 amino acids. The CDR3 DNA is TGCAGTGCTAGAGGCCCCACAGGGGGCAACACCGGGGAGCTGTTTTTT. Translated, it gives CSARGPTGGNTGELFF.

This clonotype was detected ten times or more. CDR3 amino acids: CATSGSLYNYGYTF. CDR3 coding DNA: TGTGCCACCAGTGGCAGCCTGTACAACTATGGCTACACCTTC. The chain combines TRBV24-1 with TRBJ1-2; D gene uncertain. V was shortened by 5 bases and J by 2 bases, with 11 bases between the two germline ends. Germline V CDR1 and CDR2: KGHDR, SFDVKD. The CDR3 length is 14 residues.

This clonotype was seen repeatedly, ten times or more. This rearrangement joins TRBV20-1 to TRBJ1-2; D is undetermined. The germline gives CDR1 DFQATT, CDR2 SNEGSKA (reference sequence). The germline V and J ends were trimmed by 0 bases and 5 bases, with 7 bases remaining between them. The CDR3 runs to 12 residues. The CDR3: CSARESSYGYTF. The CDR3 bases are TGCAGTGCTAGAGAGTCCAGTTATGGCTACACCTTC.

This sequence joins TRBV5-4 and TRBJ2-1; D is uncertain. V lost 4 bases and J 0 bases, leaving 8 bases between the germline ends. Germline V gene lookup returns CDR1 SGHNT and CDR2 YYREEE (reference sequence). The CDR3 runs 14 residues. In DNA form, the CDR3 reads TGTGCCAGCAGCATGACCACCTCCTACAATGAGCAGTTCTTC. Amino acids: CASSMTTSYNEQFF.

The V and J genes are TRBV28 and TRBJ2-7, with D perhaps matching TRBD1 (5 bases). V was pared by 6 bases and J by 3 bases, with 18 bases between. Germline V gene sequence: CDR1 MDHEN, CDR2 SYDVKM. The CDR3 loop spans 15 amino acids. The CDR3 nucleotides are TGTGCCAGCAGCGCTGTGACAGTGGGGAACTACGAGCAGTACTTC. Translation: CASSAVTVGNYEQYF. The complete variable domain, with remaining parts taken from reference TRBV28 and TRBJ2-7, reads DVKVTQSSRYLVKRTGEKVFLECVQDMDHENMFWYRQDPGLGLRLIYFSYDVKMKEKGDIPEGYSVSREKKERFSLILESASTNQTSMYLCASSAVTVGNYEQYFGPGTRLTVT.